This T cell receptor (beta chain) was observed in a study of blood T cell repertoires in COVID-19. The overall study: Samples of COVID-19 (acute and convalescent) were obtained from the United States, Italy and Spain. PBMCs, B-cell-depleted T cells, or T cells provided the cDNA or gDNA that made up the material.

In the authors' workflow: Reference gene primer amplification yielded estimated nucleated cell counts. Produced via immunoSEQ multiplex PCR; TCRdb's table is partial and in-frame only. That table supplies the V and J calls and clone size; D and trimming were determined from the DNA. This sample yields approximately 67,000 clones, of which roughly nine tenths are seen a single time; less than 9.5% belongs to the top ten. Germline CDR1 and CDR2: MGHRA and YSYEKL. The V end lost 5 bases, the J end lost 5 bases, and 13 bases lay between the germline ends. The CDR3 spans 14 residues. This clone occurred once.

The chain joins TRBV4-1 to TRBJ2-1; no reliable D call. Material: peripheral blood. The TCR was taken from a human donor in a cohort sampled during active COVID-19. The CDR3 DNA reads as TGCGCCAGCAGCTCACTGAGACTCCACAATGAGCAGTTCTTC. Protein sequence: CASSSLRLHNEQFF.